This T cell receptor (beta chain) was profiled in a study of siplizumab effects on memory and regulatory T cells. General study findings and limits: It seemed that naive T cells were more diverse than memory cells and were major contributors to the alloresponse. It was never confirmed that proliferating Tregs from siplizumab cultures were suppressive.

As concerns this clone: The antigen is unknown.

TCR templates, roughly 10^5 per sample, were assayed. The table came from immunoSEQ multiplex PCR; TCRdb's copy has only in-frame clones and leaves some out. Here the sample spans about 50,000 clones, over 90% being singletons. Germline values: CDR1 LNHDA, CDR2 SQIVND (reference sequence). The V end was cut by 1 base, the J end by 4 bases, with 14 bases between. CDR3 length: 16 residues. The sequenced sample consisted of CD8+ T cells sorted from blood. The chain carries TRBV19 and TRBJ2-1; D remains ambiguous. This clonotype was obtained from a human donor in good health. DNA of the CDR3: TGTGCCAGTAGTATAGTAGCACCGCCTCCTTACAATGAGCAGTTCTTC. Translating gives CASSIVAPPPYNEQFF. The full variable domain, rest sourced from reference TRBV19 and TRBJ2-1, is DGGITQSPKYLFRKEGQNVTLSCEQNLNHDAMYWYRQDPGQGLRLIYYSQIVNDFQKGDIAEGYSVSREKKESFPLTVTSAQKNPTAFYLCASSIVAPPPYNEQFFGPGTRLTVL.